Only one count was recorded for the clone carrying this TCR beta chain. This specimen belongs to a study of blood T cell repertoires in COVID-19. Study at large: COVID-19 samples collected from the United States, Italy and Spain covered acute and convalescent phases.

CDR1 is DFQATT and CDR2 is SNEGSKA in the germline V gene (reference sequence). J gave up 0 bases and V 3 bases, and 5 bases lay outside the gene matches. The CDR3 is 15 residues long. Participants' reported clinical history set cohort assignment. TCRdb's copy holds only in-frame clones and misses some; the assay was immunoSEQ multiplex PCR. The sample consists of under 150,000 clones, roughly 80% of them appearing once. The origin of this receptor is a man aged 25 to 45 who had recovered from COVID-19. The specimen sequenced was PBMCs or T cells enriched from blood (not recorded which). The genes are TRBV20-1 and TRBJ2-1; 7 bases line up with TRBD2. CDR3 nucleotide sequence: TGCAGTGCTAGTCTCGGGACTACCTCCTACAATGAGCAGTTCTTC. Protein sequence: CSASLGTTSYNEQFF.